This T cell receptor (beta chain) was obtained from a study of T cells expressing NK-cell markers. The study's findings and limits: Also leading the CD3+CD56-NKG2C+ fraction in a handful of donors were these clonotypes.

TCRdb reprocessed the 5' RACE reads, keeping one entry per CDR3 protein, no DNA. The clone table shows approximately 170,000 distinct CDR3 sequences, with the ten largest holding 20% to 25%. The CDR3 totals 14 residues. Per germline, CDR1 MNHNS and CDR2 SASEGT. Worth noting for this clonotype: Antigen specificity is unknown.

The receptor's source is a man aged 18 to 69 in good health. The specimen was blood T cells: a sorted CD56 or NKG2C T cell subset, CD4+ or CD8+ T cells, or bulk PBMC T cells (not recorded which). The chain carries TRBV6-1 and TRBJ2-7; the TCRdb call, TRBD1, lacks DNA for checking. The CDR3 reads CASSEWQGNYEQYF.